This T cell receptor (beta chain) comes out of a study of CD8+ T cells in alopecia areata. The authors extracted RNA and reverse transcribed it into cDNA as the sequencing template. Produced via immunoSEQ multiplex PCR; TCRdb's table is partial and in-frame only. The sample holds 150,000 to 200,000 clones, around 50% seen once. The length of the CDR3 is 13 residues. V gave up 4 bases and J gave up 3 bases, with 11 bases separating them. Germline V gene lookup returns CDR1 SQVTM and CDR2 ANQGSEA. The sample in question was CD4+ T cells sorted from blood, obtained at week 0. This receptor was identified in a human donor with alopecia areata. The chain uses TRBV29-1 and TRBJ2-3, with D tentatively TRBD1 (5 bases). Here the CDR3 reads CSVAHRQTDTQYF. The CDR3 DNA reads as TGCAGCGTTGCCCACCGACAGACAGATACGCAGTATTTT.